This T cell receptor beta chain was sequenced during a study of blood T cell repertoires in COVID-19. On the study more broadly: Samples taken during acute and convalescent COVID-19 were collected in the United States, Italy and Spain. Sample material is recorded as cDNA or gDNA derived from T cells, B-cell-depleted T cells, or PBMCs.

This CDR3 has 15 amino acids. The V end lost 3 bases, the J end lost 7 bases, and 15 bases lay between the germline ends. CDR1 is LNHDA and CDR2 is SQIVND in the germline V gene (reference sequence). Those enrolled in Seattle joined during active infection and were followed longitudinally afterward. Authors' methods: Reference gene primer amplification gave estimated nucleated cell counts. Clones were sequenced by immunoSEQ multiplex PCR, and TCRdb holds only the in-frame ones, with some missing. V and J calls plus clone size are reproduced from that table; the DNA served to infer D and trimming. The table shows some 99,000 clones, with about 90% occurring only once.

The sample taken for sequencing was peripheral blood. This receptor was taken from a human donor with COVID-19, enrolled during active disease. The donor label of this sample is uncertain. The rearrangement joins TRBV19 to TRBJ1-4; D is unresolved. CDR3 sequence: CASSIGNLEGEKLFF. The CDR3 region has the DNA TGTGCCAGTAGTATCGGTAATCTCGAGGGTGAAAAACTGTTTTTT.